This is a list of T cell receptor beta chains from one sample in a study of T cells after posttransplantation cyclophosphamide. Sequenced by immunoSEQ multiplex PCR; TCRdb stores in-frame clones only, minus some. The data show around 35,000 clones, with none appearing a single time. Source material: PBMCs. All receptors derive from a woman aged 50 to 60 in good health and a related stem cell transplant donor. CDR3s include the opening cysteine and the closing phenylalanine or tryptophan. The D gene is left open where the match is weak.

cdr3_aa: CATKGTSGSDTQYF
v_call: TRBV24-1
j_call: TRBJ2-3
d_call: TRBD2

cdr3_aa: CASSPPNRRNTEAFF
v_call: TRBV18
j_call: TRBJ1-1
d_call: -

cdr3_aa: CASSLAPQTTSGNTIYF
v_call: TRBV5-1
j_call: TRBJ1-3
d_call: -

cdr3_aa: CATGQLYSGNTIYF
v_call: TRBV19
j_call: TRBJ1-3
d_call: TRBD1

cdr3_aa: CASSSRRTGRGETQYF
v_call: TRBV7-2
j_call: TRBJ2-5
d_call: TRBD1

cdr3_aa: CSVAGGGSYEQYF
v_call: TRBV29-1
j_call: TRBJ2-7
d_call: TRBD2

cdr3_aa: CASSIEANTWETQYF
v_call: TRBV19
j_call: TRBJ2-5
d_call: -

cdr3_aa: CATSGGDVGVGEQYF
v_call: TRBV6-5
j_call: TRBJ2-7
d_call: -

cdr3_aa: CASKDREWYTEAFF
v_call: TRBV6-4
j_call: TRBJ1-1
d_call: TRBD1

cdr3_aa: CASSGTSGLNEQFF
v_call: TRBV19
j_call: TRBJ2-1
d_call: TRBD2

cdr3_aa: CASSYGGTTLGGYTF
v_call: TRBV6-5
j_call: TRBJ1-2
d_call: -

cdr3_aa: CASSLTAGTNEQYF
v_call: TRBV7-3
j_call: TRBJ2-7
d_call: -

cdr3_aa: CASSLGGGPTGRETQYF
v_call: TRBV12-3/TRBV12-4
j_call: TRBJ2-5
d_call: TRBD2

cdr3_aa: CASHLGLAGNTGELFF
v_call: TRBV7-2
j_call: TRBJ2-2
d_call: -

cdr3_aa: CASSSLAGSGTPEQYF
v_call: TRBV6-2/TRBV6-3
j_call: TRBJ2-7
d_call: TRBD2

cdr3_aa: CASSTTSGKYEQYF
v_call: TRBV19
j_call: TRBJ2-7
d_call: TRBD2

cdr3_aa: CASRTATPEQYF
v_call: TRBV6-1
j_call: TRBJ2-7
d_call: -

cdr3_aa: CASSIGESNQPQHF
v_call: TRBV19
j_call: TRBJ1-5
d_call: -

cdr3_aa: CASSLAHSVRGATF
v_call: TRBV7-2
j_call: TRBJ1-2
d_call: -

cdr3_aa: CASSPYSSGNTIYF
v_call: TRBV7-9
j_call: TRBJ1-3
d_call: -

cdr3_aa: CASSTWTSGSTGANVLTF
v_call: TRBV27
j_call: TRBJ2-6
d_call: TRBD2

cdr3_aa: CAWSVFSGSNNEQFF
v_call: TRBV30
j_call: TRBJ2-1
d_call: TRBD2

cdr3_aa: CASSRTSGSYEQYF
v_call: TRBV10-2
j_call: TRBJ2-7
d_call: TRBD2

cdr3_aa: CASKGGEIFGANVLTF
v_call: TRBV2
j_call: TRBJ2-6
d_call: TRBD2

cdr3_aa: CASSLAAVNTEAFF
v_call: TRBV5-1
j_call: TRBJ1-1
d_call: -

cdr3_aa: CASSTPTGSYQGETQYF
v_call: TRBV19
j_call: TRBJ2-5
d_call: -

cdr3_aa: CASSTTYEQYF
v_call: TRBV13
j_call: TRBJ2-7
d_call: -

cdr3_aa: CASSTTGEGNTIYF
v_call: TRBV19
j_call: TRBJ1-3
d_call: -

cdr3_aa: CASIPRQTGHNYGYTF
v_call: TRBV19
j_call: TRBJ1-2
d_call: -

cdr3_aa: CASSTGLQETQYF
v_call: TRBV28
j_call: TRBJ2-5
d_call: -

cdr3_aa: CASSQSSRGQVSYEQYF
v_call: TRBV16
j_call: TRBJ2-7
d_call: TRBD1

cdr3_aa: CASSPSAGGRRTEAFF
v_call: TRBV18
j_call: TRBJ1-1
d_call: -

cdr3_aa: CASRTDRGNEKLFF
v_call: TRBV6-5
j_call: TRBJ1-4
d_call: TRBD1

cdr3_aa: CASSTGTGRDLYEQYF
v_call: TRBV5-5
j_call: TRBJ2-7
d_call: TRBD1

cdr3_aa: CASSARLAGRQETQYF
v_call: TRBV9
j_call: TRBJ2-5
d_call: TRBD2

cdr3_aa: CSVGHQSNQPQHF
v_call: TRBV29-1
j_call: TRBJ1-5
d_call: -

cdr3_aa: CASSVLRRAPSTDTQYF
v_call: TRBV7-9
j_call: TRBJ2-3
d_call: -

cdr3_aa: CASSFGGANVLTF
v_call: TRBV5-4
j_call: TRBJ2-6
d_call: -

cdr3_aa: CASSQETGLGYTF
v_call: TRBV4-2
j_call: TRBJ1-2
d_call: -

cdr3_aa: CASSPTSGKTDTQYF
v_call: TRBV7-6
j_call: TRBJ2-3
d_call: TRBD2